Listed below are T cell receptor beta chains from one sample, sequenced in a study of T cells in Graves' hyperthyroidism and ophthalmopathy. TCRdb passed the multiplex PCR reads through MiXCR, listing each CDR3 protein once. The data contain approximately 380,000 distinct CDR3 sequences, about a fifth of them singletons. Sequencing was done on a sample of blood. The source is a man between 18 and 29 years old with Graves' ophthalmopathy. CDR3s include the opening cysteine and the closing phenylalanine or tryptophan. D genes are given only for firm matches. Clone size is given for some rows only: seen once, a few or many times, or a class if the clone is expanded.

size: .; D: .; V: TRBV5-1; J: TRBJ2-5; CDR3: CASSLRQPGTIGETQYF; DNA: TGCGCCAGCAGCTTGAGGCAACCTGGGACAATCGGGGAGACCCAGTACTTC
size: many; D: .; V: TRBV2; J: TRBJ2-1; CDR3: CASSEPQGYNEQFF; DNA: TGTGCCAGCAGTGAACCACAGGGCTACAATGAGCAGTTCTTC
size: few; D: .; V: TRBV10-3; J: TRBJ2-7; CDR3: CAISEDSPEQYF; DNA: TGTGCCATCAGTGAGGACAGCCCCGAGCAGTACTTC
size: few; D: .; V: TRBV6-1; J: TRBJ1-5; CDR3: CASSAAGEFNQPQHF; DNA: TGTGCCAGCAGTGCGGCAGGAGAGTTCAATCAGCCCCAGCATTTT
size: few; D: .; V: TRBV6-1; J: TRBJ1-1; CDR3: CASSVRWGEGGAGKTEAFF; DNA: TGTGCCAGCAGTGTGCGCTGGGGCGAGGGGGGCGCGGGGAAAACTGAAGCTTTCTTT
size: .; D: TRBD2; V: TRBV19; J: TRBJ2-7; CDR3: CASSISQGGTYEQYF; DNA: TGTGCCAGTAGTATTAGCCAGGGAGGGACCTACGAGCAGTACTTC
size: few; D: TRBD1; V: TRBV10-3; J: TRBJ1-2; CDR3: CAISESPVGTEGEGYTF; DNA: TGTGCCATCAGTGAGTCTCCCGTGGGGACAGAGGGAGAAGGCTACACCTTC
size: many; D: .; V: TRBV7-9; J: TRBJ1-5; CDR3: CASSLGSDVQHF; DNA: TGTGCCAGCAGCTTAGGGTCAGACGTTCAGCATTTT
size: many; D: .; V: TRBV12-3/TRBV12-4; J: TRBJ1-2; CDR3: CASSPTNSNYGYTF; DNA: TGTGCCAGCAGTCCCACCAACAGTAATTATGGCTACACCTTC
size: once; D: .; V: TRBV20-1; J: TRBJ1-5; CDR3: CSARDEGRGGSQPQHF; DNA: TGCAGTGCTAGAGATGAGGGCAGGGGAGGGAGTCAGCCCCAGCATTTT
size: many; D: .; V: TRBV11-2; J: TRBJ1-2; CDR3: CASSLEPEAGPYGYTF; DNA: TGTGCCAGCAGCTTAGAGCCCGAGGCAGGGCCGTATGGCTACACCTTC
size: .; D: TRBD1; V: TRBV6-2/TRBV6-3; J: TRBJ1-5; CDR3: CASSYRTGGGQPQHF; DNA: TGTGCCAGCAGTTACCGGACAGGGGGCGGACAGCCCCAGCATTTT
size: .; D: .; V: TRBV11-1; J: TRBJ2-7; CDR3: CASSLYRDSYEQYF; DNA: TGTGCCAGCAGCTTATACAGGGACTCCTACGAGCAGTACTTC
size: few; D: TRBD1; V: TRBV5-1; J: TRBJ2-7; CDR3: CASSLNRGLNEQYF; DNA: TGCGCCAGCAGCTTGAACAGGGGGCTCAACGAGCAGTACTTC
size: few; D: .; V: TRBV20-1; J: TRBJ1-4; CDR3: CSAPRPVGEKLFF; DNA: TGCAGTGCCCCCCGTCCCGTGGGTGAAAAACTGTTTTTT
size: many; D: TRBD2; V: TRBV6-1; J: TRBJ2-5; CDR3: CASRAAGRQETQYF; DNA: TGTGCCAGCAGAGCAGCGGGAAGGCAAGAGACCCAGTACTTC
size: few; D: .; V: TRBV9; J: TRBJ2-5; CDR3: CASSSPSRGRETQYF; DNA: TGTGCCAGCAGCTCTCCATCCAGGGGCCGGGAGACCCAGTACTTC
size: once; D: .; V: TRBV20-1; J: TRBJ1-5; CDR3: CSAGSSGAQPQHF; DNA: TGCAGTGCGGGCTCATCGGGGGCGCAGCCCCAGCATTTT
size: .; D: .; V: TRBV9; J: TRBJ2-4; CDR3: CASSVDDRNQYF; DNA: TGTGCCAGCAGCGTAGACGACAGGAATCAGTACTTC
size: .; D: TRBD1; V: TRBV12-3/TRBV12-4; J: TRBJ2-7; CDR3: CASSYDRDIVEQYF; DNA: TGTGCCAGCAGCTATGACAGGGACATCGTTGAGCAGTACTTC
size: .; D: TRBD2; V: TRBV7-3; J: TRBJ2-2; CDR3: CASSETGTSGNAGELFF; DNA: TGTGCCAGCAGCGAAACCGGGACTAGCGGGAACGCCGGGGAGCTGTTTTTT
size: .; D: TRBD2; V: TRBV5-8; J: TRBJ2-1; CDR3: CASSLGFLHTTGTSGYNEQFF; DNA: TGTGCCAGCAGCTTGGGGTTTCTTCACACGACCGGGACTAGCGGTTACAATGAGCAGTTCTTC
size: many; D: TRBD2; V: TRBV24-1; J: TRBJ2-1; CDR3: CATSDGGGRDNEQFF; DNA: TGTGCCACCAGTGATGGGGGGGGGAGGGACAATGAGCAGTTCTTC
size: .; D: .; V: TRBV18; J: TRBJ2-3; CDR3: CASSPPSSVTDTQYF; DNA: TGTGCCAGCTCACCACCGAGCAGCGTGACAGATACGCAGTATTTT
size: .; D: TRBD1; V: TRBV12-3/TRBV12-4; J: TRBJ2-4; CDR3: CASSYLGQGVNIQYF; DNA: TGTGCCAGCAGCTATCTCGGACAGGGTGTGAACATTCAGTACTTC
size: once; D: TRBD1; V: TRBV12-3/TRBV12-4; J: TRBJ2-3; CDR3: CASSPGQGMADTQYF; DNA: TGTGCCAGCAGCCCCGGACAGGGGATGGCAGATACGCAGTATTTT
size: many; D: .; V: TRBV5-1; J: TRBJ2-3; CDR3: CASSLVRGASTDTQYF; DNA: TGCGCCAGCAGCTTGGTAAGGGGTGCTAGCACAGATACGCAGTATTTT
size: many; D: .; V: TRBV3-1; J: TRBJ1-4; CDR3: CASSQWGQGSEKLFF; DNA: TGTGCCAGCAGCCAATGGGGGCAGGGGAGTGAAAAACTGTTTTTT
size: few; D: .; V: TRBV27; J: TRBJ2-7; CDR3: CASGPGRHYEQYF; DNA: TGTGCCAGCGGGCCCGGAAGGCACTACGAGCAGTACTTC
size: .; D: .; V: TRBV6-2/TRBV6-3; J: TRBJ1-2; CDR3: CASSQNRETGYTF; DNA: TGTGCCAGCAGTCAAAACAGGGAAACGGGCTACACCTTC
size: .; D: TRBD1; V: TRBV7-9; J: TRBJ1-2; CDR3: CASRGTGDGYTF; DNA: TGTGCCAGCAGGGGGACAGGGGACGGCTACACCTTC
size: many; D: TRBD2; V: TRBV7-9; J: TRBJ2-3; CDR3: CASSTGLRTDTQYF; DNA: TGTGCCAGCAGCACGGGACTACGCACAGATACGCAGTATTTT
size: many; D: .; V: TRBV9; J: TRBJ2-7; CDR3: CASSGGSSYEQYF; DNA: TGTGCCAGCAGCGGGGGGAGCTCCTACGAGCAGTACTTC
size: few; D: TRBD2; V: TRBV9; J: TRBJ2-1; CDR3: CASSVGGGGDEQFF; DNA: TGTGCCAGCAGCGTTGGTGGTGGGGGGGATGAGCAGTTCTTC
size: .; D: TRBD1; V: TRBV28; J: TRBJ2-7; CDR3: CASSDTGTGSYEQYF; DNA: TGTGCCAGCAGTGACACCGGGACAGGGTCCTACGAGCAGTACTTC
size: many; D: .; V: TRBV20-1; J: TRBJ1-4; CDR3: CSARDLSWGSSNEKLFF; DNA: TGCAGTGCTAGAGATTTGAGTTGGGGTTCAAGTAATGAAAAACTGTTTTTT
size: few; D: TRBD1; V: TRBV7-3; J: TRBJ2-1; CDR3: CASRGTEHNEQFF; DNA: TGTGCCAGCAGGGGGACAGAACACAATGAGCAGTTCTTC
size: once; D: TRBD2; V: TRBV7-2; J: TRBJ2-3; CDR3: CASSLLAGGFSSTDTQYF; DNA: TGTGCCAGCAGCTTACTAGCGGGGGGGTTTTCTAGCACAGATACGCAGTATTTT
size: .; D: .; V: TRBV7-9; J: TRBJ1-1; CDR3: CASRDTENTEAFF; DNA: TGTGCCAGCAGGGATACAGAGAACACTGAAGCTTTCTTT
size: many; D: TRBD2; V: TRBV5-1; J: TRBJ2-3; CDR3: CASSLELAGGRTQYF; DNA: TGCGCCAGCAGCTTGGAGCTAGCGGGGGGGCGTACGCAGTATTTT
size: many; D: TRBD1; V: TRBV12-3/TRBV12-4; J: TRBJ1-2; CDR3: CASSSPGTVHGYTF; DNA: TGTGCCAGCAGTTCCCCTGGGACAGTGCATGGCTACACCTTC
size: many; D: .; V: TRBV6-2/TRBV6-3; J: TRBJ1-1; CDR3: CASHDRDTEAFF; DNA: TGTGCCAGCCACGACAGAGACACTGAAGCTTTCTTT
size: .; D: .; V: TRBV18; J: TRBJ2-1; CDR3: CASSPRTDSYNEQFF; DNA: TGTGCCAGCTCACCAAGAACAGACTCCTACAATGAGCAGTTCTTC
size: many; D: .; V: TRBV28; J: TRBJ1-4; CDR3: CASTPPGKAEKLFF; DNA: TGTGCCAGCACGCCCCCGGGGAAGGCTGAAAAACTGTTTTTT
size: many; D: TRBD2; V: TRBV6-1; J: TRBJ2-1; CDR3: CASRSPTSGSTNEQFF; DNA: TGTGCCAGCAGATCACCGACTAGCGGCTCTACAAATGAGCAGTTCTTC
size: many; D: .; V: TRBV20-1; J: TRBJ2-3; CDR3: CSARVASGWTDTQYF; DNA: TGCAGTGCTAGAGTGGCTAGTGGGTGGACAGATACGCAGTATTTT
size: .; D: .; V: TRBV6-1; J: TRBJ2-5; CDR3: CASRPTGGEGETQYF; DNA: TGTGCCAGCAGACCCACAGGGGGGGAGGGAGAGACCCAGTACTTC
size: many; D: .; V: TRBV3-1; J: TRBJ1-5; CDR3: CASSRGQFQPQHF; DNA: TGTGCCAGCAGCCGCGGACAGTTCCAGCCCCAGCATTTT
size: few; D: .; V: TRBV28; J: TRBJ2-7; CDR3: CASSLLGGGALGQYF; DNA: TGTGCCAGCAGTTTATTAGGAGGGGGGGCCTTAGGGCAGTACTTC
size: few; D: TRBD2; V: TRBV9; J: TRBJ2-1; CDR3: CASSVARGAGAINEQFF; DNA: TGTGCCAGCAGCGTAGCTAGGGGAGCGGGGGCTATTAATGAGCAGTTCTTC
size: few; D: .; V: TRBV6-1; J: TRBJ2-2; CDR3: CASSKGESGKKELFF; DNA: TGTGCCAGCAGTAAGGGGGAAAGTGGGAAGAAGGAGCTGTTTTTT